The 6 T cell receptor beta chains listed next were all sequenced from one sample in a study of monozygotic twins with inflammatory bowel disease. TCRdb re-called the 5' RACE reads and catalogs CDR3 proteins one per entry, DNA excluded. The listing records more than 300,000 distinct CDR3 sequences. Material: blood. The receptors were gathered from a human donor with ulcerative colitis or Crohn's disease, or a healthy co-twin of an affected twin (not recorded which).

The J gene is TRBJ1-5, the V gene TRBV19; checking the TCRdb D call of TRBD1 is not possible without DNA. CDR3 length: 13 amino acids. CDR1 LNHDA and CDR2 SQIVND come from the germline V gene (reference sequence). Here the CDR3 reads CASRDRGLQPQHF.

The chain is built from TRBV18 and TRBJ2-7; the D gene TCRdb calls, TRBD2, cannot be checked with no DNA. The CDR3 length is 14 residues. Germline-derived CDR1 and CDR2 are KGHSH and LQKENI. CDR3 amino acids: CASSPPGLDYEQYF.

The chain has TRBV5-1 and TRBJ2-5; TCRdb selects TRBD1, and the lack of DNA leaves this call unchecked. Germline CDR1 SGHRS, CDR2 YFSETQ. This CDR3 region has 14 residues. This chain's CDR3 is CASSLEAPGGTQYF.

V usage is TRBV12-3 or TRBV12-4 and J usage is TRBJ1-5; the TRBD1 assignment by TCRdb is unverifiable without DNA. The CDR3 extends over 13 amino acids. CDR3 residues: CASSLNQGLPQHF.

The chain is built from TRBV4-2 and TRBJ2-5; TCRdb's assignment of TRBD2 cannot be checked, as there is no DNA. Germline assignment: CDR1 LGHNA and CDR2 YNFKEQ. This CDR3 has 18 residues. The CDR3 is CASSLNLPTSGRVETQYF.

The chain has TRBV7-9 and TRBJ2-1; TCRdb designates TRBD1, a call that cannot be tested without DNA. The CDR3 is 17 residues long. Germline CDR1 SEHNR, CDR2 FQNEAQ (reference sequence). CDR3 sequence: CASSLEPGQGSYNEQFF.